This TCR beta chain came from a study of technical replicates of blood from a few donors. Repertoires were generated with immunoSEQ multiplex PCR, while TCRdb's copy carries only in-frame clones and drops some. The repertoire consists of about 80,000 clones, with roughly nine tenths occurring once and the leading ten covering roughly 0.4%. Germline V gene lookup returns CDR1 MNHEY and CDR2 SMNVEV (reference sequence). This CDR3 has 17 amino acids. V gave up 3 bases and J gave up 2 bases, with 18 bases separating them. The TCR comes from a human donor in good health. The chain carries TRBV27 and TRBJ2-3, with D perhaps TRBD2 (5 bases). What was sequenced was T cells isolated from PBMCs. The CDR3 DNA follows: TGTGCCAGCAGTTTTGACTATAGGCTGGAGCACACAGATACGCAGTATTTT. It specifies CASSFDYRLEHTDTQYF.